A selection of T cell receptor beta chains follows, all from one sample in a study of T cells in Graves' hyperthyroidism and ophthalmopathy. TCRdb recomputed calls from the multiplex PCR reads with MiXCR, one row per CDR3 protein. The top ten clones hold under 8% of a sample with roughly 290,000 distinct CDR3 sequences, about an eighth of them seen once. Sequencing used blood. The receptors shown here come from a middle-aged woman with Graves' hyperthyroidism. Both conserved end residues are part of each CDR3. D genes are given only for firm matches. Some rows mark clone size as missing; the rest say once, few, many or name a class of expanded clone.

clone_size: many; v_call: TRBV5-5; j_call: TRBJ2-2; d_call: -; cdr3_aa: CASSLWGRTGELFF; cdr3_nt: TGTGCCAGCAGCTTATGGGGGAGGACCGGGGAGCTGTTTTTT
clone_size: many; v_call: TRBV7-7; j_call: TRBJ2-5; d_call: TRBD1; cdr3_aa: CASSPGQGNQETQYF; cdr3_nt: TGTGCTAGCAGCCCGGGACAGGGAAACCAAGAGACCCAGTACTTC
clone_size: -; v_call: TRBV14; j_call: TRBJ2-7; d_call: TRBD1; cdr3_aa: CASSKDRGSYEQYF; cdr3_nt: TGTGCCAGCAGTAAGGACAGGGGGTCCTACGAGCAGTACTTC
clone_size: many; v_call: TRBV3-1; j_call: TRBJ2-7; d_call: -; cdr3_aa: CASSQGLELYEQYF; cdr3_nt: TGTGCCAGCAGCCAAGGGTTGGAGCTCTACGAGCAGTACTTC
clone_size: many; v_call: TRBV27; j_call: TRBJ2-5; d_call: -; cdr3_aa: CASSLGDTFQETQYF; cdr3_nt: TGTGCCAGCAGTTTAGGGGACACCTTCCAGGAGACCCAGTACTTC
clone_size: -; v_call: TRBV7-2; j_call: TRBJ2-6; d_call: -; cdr3_aa: CASSYSSRSLPGANVLTF; cdr3_nt: TGTGCCAGCAGCTATTCCTCCAGGTCCCTCCCTGGGGCCAACGTCCTGACTTTC
clone_size: few; v_call: TRBV20-1; j_call: TRBJ2-1; d_call: TRBD2; cdr3_aa: CSASSGGPVGEQFF; cdr3_nt: TGCAGTGCTTCTAGCGGGGGACCGGTGGGGGAGCAGTTCTTC
clone_size: many; v_call: TRBV12-3/TRBV12-4; j_call: TRBJ2-1; d_call: -; cdr3_aa: CASIRATGYNEQFF; cdr3_nt: TGTGCCAGCATCCGGGCCACGGGGTACAATGAGCAGTTCTTC
clone_size: few; v_call: TRBV6-1; j_call: TRBJ2-1; d_call: TRBD2; cdr3_aa: CASSGAGVSSRFF; cdr3_nt: TGTGCCAGCAGTGGGGCGGGAGTCTCTTCACGGTTCTTC
clone_size: many; v_call: TRBV28; j_call: TRBJ2-7; d_call: -; cdr3_aa: CASSQWGYEQYF; cdr3_nt: TGTGCCAGCAGCCAGTGGGGTTACGAGCAGTACTTC
clone_size: -; v_call: TRBV7-8; j_call: TRBJ1-2; d_call: TRBD1; cdr3_aa: CASSPRTGEGYTF; cdr3_nt: TGTGCCAGCAGTCCTAGGACAGGGGAAGGCTACACCTTC
clone_size: many; v_call: TRBV12-3/TRBV12-4; j_call: TRBJ2-4; d_call: -; cdr3_aa: CASSFGGAKNIQYF; cdr3_nt: TGTGCCAGCAGTTTTGGGGGGGCCAAAAACATTCAGTACTTC
clone_size: -; v_call: TRBV5-8; j_call: TRBJ2-3; d_call: TRBD2; cdr3_aa: CASSSKRDDDTQYF; cdr3_nt: TGTGCCAGCAGCTCTAAGCGGGATGATGATACGCAGTATTTT
clone_size: many; v_call: TRBV11-1; j_call: TRBJ2-3; d_call: -; cdr3_aa: CASSLSGTVSTDTQYF; cdr3_nt: TGTGCCAGCAGCCTTTCCGGGACGGTGAGCACAGATACGCAGTATTTT
clone_size: -; v_call: TRBV19; j_call: TRBJ1-2; d_call: -; cdr3_aa: CASSTLLQGYYGYTF; cdr3_nt: TGTGCCAGTAGTACCCTGTTGCAGGGTTACTATGGCTACACCTTC
clone_size: many; v_call: TRBV12-3/TRBV12-4; j_call: TRBJ2-1; d_call: TRBD1; cdr3_aa: CASRIGPQGVNEQFF; cdr3_nt: TGTGCCAGCAGGATAGGACCGCAGGGGGTCAATGAGCAGTTCTTC
clone_size: -; v_call: TRBV4-2; j_call: TRBJ2-1; d_call: TRBD2; cdr3_aa: CASSQASGSNEQFF; cdr3_nt: TGTGCCAGCAGCCAAGCTAGCGGGAGTAATGAGCAGTTCTTC
clone_size: few; v_call: TRBV29-1; j_call: TRBJ2-2; d_call: TRBD1; cdr3_aa: CSVNRDTGGTGELFF; cdr3_nt: TGCAGCGTAAATCGGGATACAGGGGGCACCGGGGAGCTGTTTTTT
clone_size: many; v_call: TRBV29-1; j_call: TRBJ2-1; d_call: -; cdr3_aa: CSVGASYNEQFF; cdr3_nt: TGCAGCGTTGGGGCATCCTACAATGAGCAGTTCTTC
clone_size: many; v_call: TRBV3-1; j_call: TRBJ2-6; d_call: -; cdr3_aa: CASSQGVGANVLTF; cdr3_nt: TGTGCCAGCAGCCAGGGGGTTGGGGCCAACGTCCTGACTTTC
clone_size: many; v_call: TRBV28; j_call: TRBJ1-4; d_call: -; cdr3_aa: CASSPIGIFNEKLFF; cdr3_nt: TGTGCCAGCAGTCCCATCGGGATCTTTAATGAAAAACTGTTTTTT
clone_size: many; v_call: TRBV5-1; j_call: TRBJ1-1; d_call: -; cdr3_aa: CASSLAYLSGMNTEAFF; cdr3_nt: TGCGCCAGCAGCTTGGCCTACCTTTCGGGGATGAACACTGAAGCTTTCTTT
clone_size: many; v_call: TRBV11-2; j_call: TRBJ1-3; d_call: -; cdr3_aa: CASSFSGSNTIYF; cdr3_nt: TGTGCCAGCAGCTTTTCCGGGTCTAACACCATATATTTT
clone_size: few; v_call: TRBV7-7; j_call: TRBJ2-1; d_call: TRBD2; cdr3_aa: CASSAGLAGGDEQFF; cdr3_nt: TGTGCTAGCAGCGCCGGACTAGCGGGAGGGGATGAGCAGTTCTTC
clone_size: many; v_call: TRBV16; j_call: TRBJ1-1; d_call: -; cdr3_aa: CASSQGRGTEAFF; cdr3_nt: TGTGCCAGCAGCCAAGGTAGGGGCACTGAAGCTTTCTTT
clone_size: many; v_call: TRBV6-1; j_call: TRBJ1-1; d_call: -; cdr3_aa: CASSEGAGNTEAFF; cdr3_nt: TGTGCCAGCAGTGAAGGGGCGGGGAACACTGAAGCTTTCTTT
clone_size: many; v_call: TRBV29-1; j_call: TRBJ2-5; d_call: TRBD2; cdr3_aa: CSAEAGGAETQYF; cdr3_nt: TGCAGCGCCGAAGCGGGAGGGGCAGAGACCCAGTACTTC
clone_size: many; v_call: TRBV28; j_call: TRBJ1-1; d_call: -; cdr3_aa: CASKDSRANTEAFF; cdr3_nt: TGTGCCAGCAAGGACAGTCGGGCGAACACTGAAGCTTTCTTT
clone_size: many; v_call: TRBV5-5; j_call: TRBJ2-2; d_call: -; cdr3_aa: CASSLRGDPNTGELFF; cdr3_nt: TGTGCCAGCAGCTTGCGTGGGGACCCGAACACCGGGGAGCTGTTTTTT
clone_size: many; v_call: TRBV9; j_call: TRBJ1-1; d_call: -; cdr3_aa: CASSVFPTSGTEAFF; cdr3_nt: TGTGCCAGCAGCGTATTTCCCACCAGTGGCACTGAAGCTTTCTTT
clone_size: many; v_call: TRBV7-8; j_call: TRBJ1-1; d_call: -; cdr3_aa: CASSPWTENTEAFF; cdr3_nt: TGTGCCAGCAGCCCCTGGACAGAGAACACTGAAGCTTTCTTT
clone_size: -; v_call: TRBV7-2; j_call: TRBJ2-1; d_call: TRBD2; cdr3_aa: CASTVGAGAYNEQFF; cdr3_nt: TGTGCCAGCACGGTGGGAGCGGGAGCCTACAATGAGCAGTTCTTC
clone_size: many; v_call: TRBV2; j_call: TRBJ2-2; d_call: -; cdr3_aa: CASSEARDGELFF; cdr3_nt: TGTGCCAGCAGTGAAGCGCGGGACGGGGAGCTGTTTTTT
clone_size: many; v_call: TRBV6-1; j_call: TRBJ2-7; d_call: -; cdr3_aa: CASSLWGPYEQYF; cdr3_nt: TGTGCCAGCAGTCTATGGGGGCCCTACGAGCAGTACTTC
clone_size: -; v_call: TRBV9; j_call: TRBJ2-1; d_call: TRBD2; cdr3_aa: CASSPRLAGGVDEQFF; cdr3_nt: TGTGCCAGCAGCCCACGACTAGCGGGAGGAGTCGATGAGCAGTTCTTC
clone_size: -; v_call: TRBV29-1; j_call: TRBJ2-6; d_call: TRBD2; cdr3_aa: CSVDQVAGSGANVLTF; cdr3_nt: TGCAGCGTTGATCAGGTAGCGGGAAGCGGGGCCAACGTCCTGACTTTC
clone_size: many; v_call: TRBV12-3/TRBV12-4; j_call: TRBJ1-4; d_call: -; cdr3_aa: CATSPTNEKLFF; cdr3_nt: TGTGCCACGAGCCCAACTAATGAAAAACTGTTTTTT
clone_size: few; v_call: TRBV5-1; j_call: TRBJ2-2; d_call: -; cdr3_aa: CASSLGMVDSNTGELFF; cdr3_nt: TGCGCCAGCAGCTTGGGCATGGTGGACAGTAACACCGGGGAGCTGTTTTTT
clone_size: many; v_call: TRBV28; j_call: TRBJ2-7; d_call: -; cdr3_aa: CASEVFGQPPLRRTYEQYF; cdr3_nt: TGTGCCAGCGAAGTTTTCGGACAACCGCCCTTAAGGAGAACTTACGAGCAGTACTTC
clone_size: few; v_call: TRBV29-1; j_call: TRBJ2-1; d_call: -; cdr3_aa: CSAGSEVNEQFF; cdr3_nt: TGCAGCGCCGGGAGTGAGGTCAATGAGCAGTTCTTC
clone_size: few; v_call: TRBV19; j_call: TRBJ2-7; d_call: -; cdr3_aa: CASSMRQGAYEQYF; cdr3_nt: TGTGCCAGTAGTATGCGGCAGGGAGCCTACGAGCAGTACTTC
clone_size: many; v_call: TRBV7-6; j_call: TRBJ1-1; d_call: -; cdr3_aa: CASSSSRNTEAFF; cdr3_nt: TGTGCCAGCAGCAGTTCGAGAAACACTGAAGCTTTCTTT
clone_size: many; v_call: TRBV7-3; j_call: TRBJ2-3; d_call: TRBD1; cdr3_aa: CASSSNTGTAEDTDTQYF; cdr3_nt: TGTGCCAGCAGCTCGAACACCGGGACAGCCGAAGATACAGATACGCAGTATTTT
clone_size: many; v_call: TRBV12-3/TRBV12-4; j_call: TRBJ1-2; d_call: -; cdr3_aa: CASSFGVPYGYTF; cdr3_nt: TGTGCCAGCAGTTTTGGGGTTCCCTATGGCTACACCTTC
clone_size: many; v_call: TRBV20-1; j_call: TRBJ1-1; d_call: TRBD1; cdr3_aa: CSAPGGPLNTEAFF; cdr3_nt: TGCAGTGCTCCAGGGGGGCCATTGAACACTGAAGCTTTCTTT
clone_size: many; v_call: TRBV5-8; j_call: TRBJ1-5; d_call: TRBD1; cdr3_aa: CASSLLQGPYQPQHF; cdr3_nt: TGTGCCAGCAGCCTCCTACAGGGGCCCTATCAGCCCCAGCATTTT
clone_size: few; v_call: TRBV7-9; j_call: TRBJ2-3; d_call: TRBD2; cdr3_aa: CASSWGGVGTDTQYF; cdr3_nt: TGTGCCAGCAGTTGGGGGGGGGTGGGCACAGATACGCAGTATTTT
clone_size: many; v_call: TRBV7-2; j_call: TRBJ1-5; d_call: TRBD1; cdr3_aa: CASSPRGLGQPQHF; cdr3_nt: TGTGCCAGCAGCCCTAGGGGGCTGGGCCAGCCCCAGCATTTT
clone_size: few; v_call: TRBV25-1; j_call: TRBJ2-5; d_call: -; cdr3_aa: CASSDSQTIQETQYF; cdr3_nt: TGTGCCAGCAGTGATTCGCAAACAATACAAGAGACCCAGTACTTC
clone_size: many; v_call: TRBV12-5; j_call: TRBJ2-3; d_call: TRBD1; cdr3_aa: CASGLYRTGVDTQYF; cdr3_nt: TGTGCTAGTGGTTTGTACCGGACAGGGGTCGATACGCAGTATTTT
clone_size: -; v_call: TRBV6-2/TRBV6-3; j_call: TRBJ1-2; d_call: TRBD1; cdr3_aa: CASSKDRVGRGYTF; cdr3_nt: TGTGCCAGCAGCAAGGACAGGGTAGGCCGAGGCTACACCTTC
clone_size: few; v_call: TRBV19; j_call: TRBJ1-3; d_call: -; cdr3_aa: CASSFIFSGNTIYF; cdr3_nt: TGTGCCAGTAGTTTTATTTTCTCTGGAAACACCATATATTTT
clone_size: few; v_call: TRBV5-5; j_call: TRBJ1-5; d_call: -; cdr3_aa: CAGSPEAVNQPQHF; cdr3_nt: TGTGCCGGCAGCCCCGAGGCAGTTAATCAGCCCCAGCATTTT
clone_size: many; v_call: TRBV3-1; j_call: TRBJ2-4; d_call: -; cdr3_aa: CASSHGGRIQYF; cdr3_nt: TGTGCCAGCAGCCATGGGGGACGCATTCAGTACTTC